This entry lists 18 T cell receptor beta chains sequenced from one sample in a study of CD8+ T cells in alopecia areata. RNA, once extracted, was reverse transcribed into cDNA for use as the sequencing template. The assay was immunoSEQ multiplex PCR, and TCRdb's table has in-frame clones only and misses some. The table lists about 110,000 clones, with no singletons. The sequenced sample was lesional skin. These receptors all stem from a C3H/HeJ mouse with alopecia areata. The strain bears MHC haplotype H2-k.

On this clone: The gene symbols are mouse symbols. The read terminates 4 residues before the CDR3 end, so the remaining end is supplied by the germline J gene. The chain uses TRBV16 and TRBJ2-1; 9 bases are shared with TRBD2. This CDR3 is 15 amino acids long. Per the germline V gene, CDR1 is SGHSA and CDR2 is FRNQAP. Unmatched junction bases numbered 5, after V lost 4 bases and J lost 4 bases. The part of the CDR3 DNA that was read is TGTGCAAGCAGCTCGGACTGGGGCTGGTATGCT. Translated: CASSSDWGWYA. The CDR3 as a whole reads CASSSDWGWYAEQFF.

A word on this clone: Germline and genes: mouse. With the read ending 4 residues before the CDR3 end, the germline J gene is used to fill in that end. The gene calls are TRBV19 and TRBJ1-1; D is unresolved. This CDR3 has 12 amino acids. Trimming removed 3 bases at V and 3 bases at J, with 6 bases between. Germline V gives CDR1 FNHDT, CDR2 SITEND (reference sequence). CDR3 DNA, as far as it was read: TGTGCCAGCAGTAGGAGGGACACA. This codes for CASSRRDT. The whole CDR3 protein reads CASSRRDTEVFF.

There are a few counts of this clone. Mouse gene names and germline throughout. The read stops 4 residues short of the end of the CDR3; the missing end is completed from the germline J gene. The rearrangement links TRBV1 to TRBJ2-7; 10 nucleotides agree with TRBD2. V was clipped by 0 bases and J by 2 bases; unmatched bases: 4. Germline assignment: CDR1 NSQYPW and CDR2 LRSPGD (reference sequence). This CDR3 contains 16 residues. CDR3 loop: CTCSADPWGGAYEQYF. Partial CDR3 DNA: TGCACCTGCAGTGCAGATCCCTGGGGGGGCGCCTAT. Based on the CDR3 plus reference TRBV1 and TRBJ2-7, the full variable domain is VTLLEQNPRWRLVPRGQAVNLRCILKNSQYPWMSWYQQDLQKQLQWLFTLRSPGDKEVKSLPGADYLATRVTDTELRLQVANMSQGRTLYCTCSADPWGGAYEQYFGPGTRLTVL.

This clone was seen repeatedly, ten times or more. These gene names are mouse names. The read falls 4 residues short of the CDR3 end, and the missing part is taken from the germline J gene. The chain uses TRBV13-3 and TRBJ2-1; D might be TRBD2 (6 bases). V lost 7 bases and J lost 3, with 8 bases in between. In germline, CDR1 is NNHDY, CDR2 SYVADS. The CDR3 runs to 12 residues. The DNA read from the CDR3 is TGTGCCAGCGGGGGGTTCTATGCT. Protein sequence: CASGGFYA. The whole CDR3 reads CASGGFYAEQFF.

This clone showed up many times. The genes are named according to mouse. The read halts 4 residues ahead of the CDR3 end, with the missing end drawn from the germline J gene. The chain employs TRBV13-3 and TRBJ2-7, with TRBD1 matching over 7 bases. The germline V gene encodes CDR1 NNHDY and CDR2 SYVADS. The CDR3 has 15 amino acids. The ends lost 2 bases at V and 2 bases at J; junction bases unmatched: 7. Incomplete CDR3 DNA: TGTGCCAGCAGTGAAGCCGGCCAGGGGGCCTAT. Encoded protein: CASSEAGQGAY. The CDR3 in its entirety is CASSEAGQGAYEQYF.

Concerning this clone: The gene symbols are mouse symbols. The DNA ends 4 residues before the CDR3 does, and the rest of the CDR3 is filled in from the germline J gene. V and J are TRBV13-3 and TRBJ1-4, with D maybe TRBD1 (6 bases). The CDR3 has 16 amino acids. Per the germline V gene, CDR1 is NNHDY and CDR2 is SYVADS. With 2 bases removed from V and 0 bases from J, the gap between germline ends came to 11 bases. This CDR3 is CASSDRTEISNERLFF. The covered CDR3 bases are TGTGCCAGCAGTGACCGGACAGAAATTTCCAACGAA.

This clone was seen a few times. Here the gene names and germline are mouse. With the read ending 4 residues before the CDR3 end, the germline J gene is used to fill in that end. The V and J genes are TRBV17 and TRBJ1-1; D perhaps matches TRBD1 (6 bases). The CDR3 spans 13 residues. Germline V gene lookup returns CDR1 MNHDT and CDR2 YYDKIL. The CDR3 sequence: CASSRGRGREVFF. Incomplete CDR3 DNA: TGTGCTAGCAGTAGAGGCAGGGGCCGA.

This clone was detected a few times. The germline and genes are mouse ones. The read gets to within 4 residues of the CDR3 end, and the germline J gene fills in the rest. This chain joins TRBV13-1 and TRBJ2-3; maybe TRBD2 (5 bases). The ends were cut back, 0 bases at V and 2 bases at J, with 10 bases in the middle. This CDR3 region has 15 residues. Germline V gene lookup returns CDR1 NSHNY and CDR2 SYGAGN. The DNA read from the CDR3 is TGTGCCAGCAGTGATGTTGTGGGGTTTGCAGAA. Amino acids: CASSDVVGFAE. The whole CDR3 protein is CASSDVVGFAETLYF.

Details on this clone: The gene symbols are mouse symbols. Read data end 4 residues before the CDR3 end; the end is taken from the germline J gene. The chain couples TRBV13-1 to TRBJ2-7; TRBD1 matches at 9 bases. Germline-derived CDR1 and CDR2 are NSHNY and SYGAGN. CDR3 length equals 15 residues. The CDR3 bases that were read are TGTGCCAGCAGTGTCCCGGGACAGGGAAAAGAT. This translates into CASSVPGQGKD. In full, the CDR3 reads CASSVPGQGKDEQYF.

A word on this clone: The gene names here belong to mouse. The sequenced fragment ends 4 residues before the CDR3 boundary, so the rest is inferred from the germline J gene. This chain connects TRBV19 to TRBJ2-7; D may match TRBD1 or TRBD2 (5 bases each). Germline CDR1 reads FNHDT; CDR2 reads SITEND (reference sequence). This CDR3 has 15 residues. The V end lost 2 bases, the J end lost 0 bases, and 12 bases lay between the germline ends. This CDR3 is CASSMGDGGSYEQYF. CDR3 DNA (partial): TGTGCCAGCAGTATGGGGGACGGGGGCTCCTAT.

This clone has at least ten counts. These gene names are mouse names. The CDR3: CASSRQNNYAEQFF. The covered CDR3 bases are TGTGCTAGCAGTAGACAGAATAACTATGCT. This chain joins TRBV17 and TRBJ2-1; no reliable D call. The read halts 4 residues ahead of the CDR3 end, with the missing end drawn from the germline J gene. Germline CDR1 reads MNHDT; CDR2 reads YYDKIL. This CDR3 spans 14 amino acids. V was pared by 2 bases and J by 0 bases, with 5 bases between.

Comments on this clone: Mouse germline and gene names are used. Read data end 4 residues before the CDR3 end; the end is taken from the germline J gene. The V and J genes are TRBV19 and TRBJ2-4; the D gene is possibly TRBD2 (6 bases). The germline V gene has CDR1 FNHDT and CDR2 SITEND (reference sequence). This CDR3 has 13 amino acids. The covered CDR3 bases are TGTGCCAGCAGTATAGGGGACTTAAAC. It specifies CASSIGDLN. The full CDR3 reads CASSIGDLNTLYF.

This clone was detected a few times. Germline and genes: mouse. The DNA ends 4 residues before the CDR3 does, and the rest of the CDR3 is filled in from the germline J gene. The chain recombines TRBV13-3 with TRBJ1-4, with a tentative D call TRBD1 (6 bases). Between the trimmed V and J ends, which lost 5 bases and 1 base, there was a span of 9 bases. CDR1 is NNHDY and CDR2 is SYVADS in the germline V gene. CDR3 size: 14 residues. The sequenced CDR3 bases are TGTGCCAGCAGCCGAGGGGGTTCCAACGAA. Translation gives CASSRGGSNE. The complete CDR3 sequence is CASSRGGSNERLFF.

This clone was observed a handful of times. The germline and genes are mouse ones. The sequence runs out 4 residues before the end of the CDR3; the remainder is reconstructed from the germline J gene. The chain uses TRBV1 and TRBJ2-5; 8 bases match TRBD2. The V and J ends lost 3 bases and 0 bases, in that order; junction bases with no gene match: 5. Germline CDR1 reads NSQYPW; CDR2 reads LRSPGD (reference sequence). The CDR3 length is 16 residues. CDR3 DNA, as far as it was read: TGCACCTGCAGTGCCCCTGGGGGGATTAACCAAGAC. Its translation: CTCSAPGGINQD. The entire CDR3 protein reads CTCSAPGGINQDTQYF.

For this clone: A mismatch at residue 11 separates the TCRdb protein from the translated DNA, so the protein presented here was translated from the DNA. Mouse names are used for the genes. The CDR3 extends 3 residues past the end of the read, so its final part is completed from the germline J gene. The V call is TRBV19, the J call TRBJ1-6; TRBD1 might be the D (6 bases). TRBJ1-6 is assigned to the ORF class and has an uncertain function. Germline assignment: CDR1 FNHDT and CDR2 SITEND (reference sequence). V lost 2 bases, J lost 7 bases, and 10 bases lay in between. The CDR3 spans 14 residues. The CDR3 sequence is CASSIPQGNSPLYF. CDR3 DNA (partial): TGTGCCAGCAGTATCCCGCAGGGGAATTCGCCC.

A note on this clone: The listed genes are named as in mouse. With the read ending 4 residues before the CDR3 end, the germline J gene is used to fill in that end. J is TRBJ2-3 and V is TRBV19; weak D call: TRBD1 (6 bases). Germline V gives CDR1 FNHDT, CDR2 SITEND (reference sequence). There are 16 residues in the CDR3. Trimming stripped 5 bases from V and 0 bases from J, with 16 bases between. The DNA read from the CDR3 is TGTGCCAGCAGGGCCGCCGGGACAACTAGTGCAGAA. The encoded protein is CASRAAGTTSAE. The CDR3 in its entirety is CASRAAGTTSAETLYF. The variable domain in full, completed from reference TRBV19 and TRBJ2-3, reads GGIITQTPKFLIGQEGQKLTLKCQQNFNHDTMYWYRQDSGKGLRLIYYSITENDLQKGDLSEGYDASREKKSSFSLTVTSAQKNEMAVFLCASRAAGTTSAETLYFGSGTRLTVL.

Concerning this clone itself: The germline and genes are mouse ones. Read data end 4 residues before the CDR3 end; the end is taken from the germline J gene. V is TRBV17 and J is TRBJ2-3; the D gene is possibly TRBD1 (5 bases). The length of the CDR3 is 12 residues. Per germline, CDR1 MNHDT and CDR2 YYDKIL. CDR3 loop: CASSRRGETLYF. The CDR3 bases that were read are TGTGCTAGCAGTAGAAGGGGAGAA.

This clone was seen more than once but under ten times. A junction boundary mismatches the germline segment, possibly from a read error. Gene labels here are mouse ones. CDR3 DNA, as far as it was read: TGCACCTGCAGCGCAGGGGGCTCAAACTGC. This gives the protein CTCSAGGSNC. The entire CDR3 reads CTCSAGGSNCDYTF. V and J are TRBV1 and TRBJ1-2; 8 bases fit TRBD1. The read is 4 residues too short to cover the CDR3 end, so that end is filled in from the germline J gene. This CDR3 is built from 14 residues. Germline-derived CDR1 and CDR2 are NSQYPW and LRSPGD (reference sequence).